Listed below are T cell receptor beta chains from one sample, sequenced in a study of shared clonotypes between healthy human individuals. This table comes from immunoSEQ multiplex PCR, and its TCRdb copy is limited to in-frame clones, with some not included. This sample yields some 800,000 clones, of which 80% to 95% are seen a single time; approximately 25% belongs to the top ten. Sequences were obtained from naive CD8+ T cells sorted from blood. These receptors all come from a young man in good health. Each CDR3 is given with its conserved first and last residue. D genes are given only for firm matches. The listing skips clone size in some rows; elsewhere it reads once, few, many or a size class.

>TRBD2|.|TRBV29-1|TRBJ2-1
CSVEGTSGSSYNEQFF
TGCAGCGTAGAGGGGACTAGCGGGAGCTCCTACAATGAGCAGTTCTTC
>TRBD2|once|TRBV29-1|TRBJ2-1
CSVDSREASYNEQFF
TGCAGCGTTGATTCTCGGGAGGCCTCCTACAATGAGCAGTTCTTC
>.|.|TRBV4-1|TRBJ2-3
CASSQGVDFTDTQYF
TGCGCCAGCAGCCAAGGTGTAGATTTCACAGATACGCAGTATTTT
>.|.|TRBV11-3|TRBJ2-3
CASSLEVTDTQYF
TGTGCCAGCAGCTTAGAAGTTACAGATACGCAGTATTTT
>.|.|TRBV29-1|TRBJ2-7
CSVAGQFYEQYF
TGCAGCGTTGCAGGACAGTTCTACGAGCAGTACTTC
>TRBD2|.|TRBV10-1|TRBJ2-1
CASSESTSGSYNEQFF
TGCGCCAGCAGTGAGTCTACTAGCGGATCCTACAATGAGCAGTTCTTC
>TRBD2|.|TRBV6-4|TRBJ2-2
CASNTPSGRFTGELFF
TGTGCCAGCAATACTCCTAGCGGGAGGTTCACCGGGGAGCTGTTTTTT
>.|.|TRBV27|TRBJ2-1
CASSLGALPSGNEQFF
TGTGCCAGCAGTTTAGGGGCCCTCCCATCGGGGAATGAGCAGTTCTTC
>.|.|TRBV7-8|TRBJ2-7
CASRLYRGGSEGHEQYF
TGTGCCAGTAGACTTTATAGGGGGGGTAGCGAAGGTCACGAGCAGTACTTC
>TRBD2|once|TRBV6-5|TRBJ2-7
CASSIGTSGSYEQYF
TGTGCCAGCAGCATCGGGACTAGCGGGAGCTACGAGCAGTACTTC
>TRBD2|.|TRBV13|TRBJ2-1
CASSLVAGGPNNEQFF
TGTGCCAGCAGCTTAGTAGCGGGAGGGCCTAACAATGAGCAGTTCTTC
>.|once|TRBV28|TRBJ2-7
CASSWSGNLNEQYF
TGTGCCAGCAGTTGGTCCGGAAACCTAAACGAGCAGTACTTC
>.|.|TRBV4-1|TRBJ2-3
CASSHGGSTDTQYF
TGCGCCAGCAGCCACGGCGGGAGCACAGATACGCAGTATTTT
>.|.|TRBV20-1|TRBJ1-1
CSARRDTEAFF
TGCAGTGCTAGGCGGGATACTGAAGCTTTCTTT
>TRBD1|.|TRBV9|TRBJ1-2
CASSPQDRTDGYTF
TGTGCCAGCAGCCCCCAGGACAGGACGGATGGCTACACCTTC
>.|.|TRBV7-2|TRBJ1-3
CASSLGQGRNTIYF
TGTGCCAGCAGCTTGGGGCAGGGCCGGAACACCATATATTTT
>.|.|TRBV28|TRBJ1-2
CASSLVGTTLGYTF
TGTGCCAGCAGTTTGGTCGGGACAACCCTCGGCTACACCTTC
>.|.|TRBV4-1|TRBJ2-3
CASSPSRADTQYF
TGCGCCAGCAGCCCCTCAAGGGCAGATACGCAGTATTTT
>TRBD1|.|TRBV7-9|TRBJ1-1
CASFDATGLNTEAFF
TGTGCCAGCTTTGATGCGACAGGGCTGAACACTGAAGCTTTCTTT
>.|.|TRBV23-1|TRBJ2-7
CASSPSMSGLRGQYF
TGCGCCAGCAGTCCTTCTATGTCAGGCCTACGAGGGCAGTACTTC
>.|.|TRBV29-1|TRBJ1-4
CSVELGAGEKLFF
TGCAGCGTTGAATTGGGGGCAGGTGAAAAACTGTTTTTT
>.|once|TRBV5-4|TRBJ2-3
CASSGWDSRTDTQYF
TGTGCCAGCAGCGGATGGGACTCTCGCACAGATACGCAGTATTTT
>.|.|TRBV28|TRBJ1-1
CASRIQGDTEAFF
TGTGCCAGCAGGATACAGGGCGACACTGAAGCTTTCTTT
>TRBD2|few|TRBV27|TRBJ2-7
CASSSSGSGYEQYF
TGTGCCAGCAGTTCTAGCGGGAGCGGCTACGAGCAGTACTTC
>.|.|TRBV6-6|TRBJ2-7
CASSSVPPPSYEQYF
TGTGCCAGCAGTTCAGTCCCTCCCCCCTCCTACGAGCAGTACTTC
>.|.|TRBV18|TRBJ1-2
CASSPGAGYYGYTF
TGTGCCAGCTCCCCCGGGGCGGGGTACTATGGCTACACCTTC
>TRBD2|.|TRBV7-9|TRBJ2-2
CASSSPSPSGRDTGELFF
TGTGCCAGCAGCTCCCCCTCCCCTAGCGGGAGGGACACCGGGGAGCTGTTTTTT